Listed here are 21 T cell receptor beta chains from one sample, sequenced in a study of cytotoxic CD8 clonotypes in ibrutinib-treated CLL. Method: immunoSEQ multiplex PCR; TCRdb's copy keeps in-frame clones and lacks some. Among approximately 15,000 clones, less than 70% were seen once, and the ten largest hold about 13%. The specimen was PBMCs, collected before ibrutinib treatment. The receptors were sampled from a human donor with chronic lymphocytic leukemia.

The chain has TRBV7-6 and TRBJ1-1; a weak D match, TRBD1 (5 bases). Looked up from germline, CDR1 is SGHVS and CDR2 is FNYEAQ. V lost 1 base and J 2 bases, leaving 8 bases between the germline ends. The CDR3 runs 14 residues. The CDR3 DNA is TGTGCCAGCAGCTTAGGCCAGGGAAACACTGAAGCTTTCTTT. Protein: CASSLGQGNTEAFF.

The J gene is TRBJ2-1, the V gene TRBV11-3; unclear D gene. V gave up 3 bases and J gave up 8 bases, with 8 bases separating them. The CDR3 loop spans 12 amino acids. The germline V gene encodes CDR1 SGHNT and CDR2 YENEEA. For the CDR3, the DNA is TGTGCCAGCAGCTTTAGGACCGATGAGCAGTTCTTC. This translates into CASSFRTDEQFF.

This clone has a handful of counts. This chain joins TRBV30 and TRBJ2-7, with a weak D call TRBD1 (6 bases). CDR1 is GTSNPN, CDR2 SVGIG, per germline (reference sequence). The CDR3 has 14 residues. The V end was cut by 3 bases, the J end by 3 bases, with 15 bases between. Written as DNA, the CDR3 is TGTGCCTGGAGCTTCTCTGGGGGCGGCTACGAGCAGTACTTC. Its protein is CAWSFSGGGYEQYF.

This clone was observed a handful of times. The V and J genes are TRBV5-5 and TRBJ1-2, with a possible D match to TRBD1 (5 bases). This CDR3 comprises 13 residues. CDR1 is SGHKS and CDR2 is YYEKEE in the germline V gene (reference sequence). Trimming left V 0 bases short and J 3 bases short, with 6 bases between. The CDR3 region has the DNA TGTGCCAGCAGCTTGGTGGGGCACTATGGCTACACCTTC. It encodes CASSLVGHYGYTF.

This clone was observed a single time. The J gene is TRBJ2-5, the V gene TRBV7-8, with D perhaps TRBD2 (5 bases). The V gene's germline CDR1 is SGHVS and CDR2 FQNEAQ. The CDR3 is made up of 18 amino acids. V shed 1 base and J shed 2 bases, with 20 bases lying between them. The DNA for the CDR3 is TGTGCCAGCAGCTTAGAAGCCCGGGCGGGCAGGACTCAAGAGACCCAGTACTTC. It is translated as CASSLEARAGRTQETQYF.

This clone was counted a few times. The gene calls are TRBV5-4 and TRBJ1-6, with TRBD1 matching 7 bases. After removal of 1 base from V and 10 bases from J, the junction contained 17 bases not matched to a gene. From germline, CDR1 is SGHNT and CDR2 YYREEE (reference sequence). The CDR3 is made up of 18 amino acids. In nucleotides, the CDR3 is TGTGCCAGCAGCTTGAGTCCATGGGAAGGGGGCTTCGGCTCACCCCTCCACTTT. This translates into CASSLSPWEGGFGSPLHF.

Within the sample, this clone is medium-sized. J is TRBJ2-5 and V is TRBV7-9; no firm D call. Germline V gives CDR1 SEHNR, CDR2 FQNEAQ (reference sequence). V was cut by 3 bases and J by 3 bases, with 8 bases left in between. This CDR3 has 13 amino acids. The CDR3 nucleotides read TGTGCCAGCAGCTTGGGCAGAAAAGAGACCCAGTACTTC. It translates to CASSLGRKETQYF.

There are a few counts of this clone. V is TRBV7-6 and J is TRBJ2-6, with D tentatively TRBD2 (5 bases). Germline V lookup: CDR1 SGHVS, CDR2 FNYEAQ. The V end was cut by 4 bases, the J end by 1 base, with 11 bases between. The CDR3 has 16 amino acids. CDR3 residues: CASSYRGWSGANVLTF. CDR3 bases: TGTGCCAGCAGCTACCGCGGGTGGTCTGGGGCCAACGTCCTGACTTTC.

CDR3 residues: CASSEQGKAEAFF. The CDR3 nucleotides read TGTGCCAGCAGTGAACAGGGAAAGGCTGAAGCTTTCTTT. The chain recombines TRBV6-1 with TRBJ1-1; D perhaps matches TRBD1 (5 bases). Germline loops: CDR1 MNHNS, CDR2 SASEGT. The CDR3 is made up of 13 amino acids. Trimming shortened V by 2 bases and J by 6 bases, and 10 bases separated the two germline ends.

The CDR3 nucleotides read TGTGCCAGCAGCAAGGTTAGGGGAGTCGCAGATACGCAGTATTTT. This gives the protein CASSKVRGVADTQYF. The chain has TRBV7-2 and TRBJ2-3, with D possibly being TRBD1 or TRBD2 (5 bases each). The germline gives CDR1 SGHTA, CDR2 FQGNSA. The CDR3 has 15 residues. V was pared by 5 bases and J by 4 bases, with 16 bases between.

This clone was detected a few times. The chain recombines TRBV7-9 with TRBJ1-2; D is unresolved. V was pared by 6 bases and J by 2 bases, with 25 bases between. The CDR3 is made up of 18 amino acids. From germline, CDR1 is SEHNR and CDR2 FQNEAQ (reference sequence). The CDR3 region has the DNA TGTGCCAGCAGTTTTCTGACCCTTGGACGGGGAGGGAACTATGGCTACACCTTC. Amino acids: CASSFLTLGRGGNYGYTF.

The chain is built from TRBV28 and TRBJ2-7; no definite D call. Germline CDR1 MDHEN, CDR2 SYDVKM. This CDR3 has 12 amino acids. The germline V and J ends were trimmed by 8 bases and 7 bases, with 15 bases remaining between them. The CDR3 nucleotides read TGTGCCAGCGCCTTCTCGATAAGAGAGCAGTACTTC. This sequence encodes CASAFSIREQYF. Full variable domain (remainder filled in from reference TRBV28 and TRBJ2-7): DVKVTQSSRYLVKRTGEKVFLECVQDMDHENMFWYRQDPGLGLRLIYFSYDVKMKEKGDIPEGYSVSREKKERFSLILESASTNQTSMYLCASAFSIREQYFGPGTRLTVT.

This clone appeared a single time. The chain is built from TRBV5-1 and TRBJ2-7; D not resolved. CDR1 is SGHRS and CDR2 is YFSETQ in the germline V gene. The CDR3 length is 13 residues. Trimming removed 2 bases at V and 5 bases at J, with 11 bases between. CDR3 coding DNA: TGCGCCAGCAGCTTATCAGGAGCCGACGAGCAGTACTTC. This encodes CASSLSGADEQYF.

The V gene is TRBV6-1, the J gene TRBJ2-7; D tentatively reads TRBD1 or TRBD2 (5 bases each). This CDR3 comprises 16 residues. The germline V and J ends were trimmed by 2 bases and 5 bases, with 19 bases remaining between them. CDR1 is MNHNS, CDR2 SASEGT, per germline. CDR3 residues: CASSESLLGAGHEQYF. The DNA of the CDR3 is TGTGCCAGCAGTGAATCTTTGCTTGGGGCGGGCCACGAGCAGTACTTC.

In this sample, this clone turned up a few times. This chain connects TRBV15 to TRBJ2-5; TRBD2 agrees at 12 bases. The CDR3 spans 16 residues. Trimming cost V 1 base and J 7 bases; bases outside gene matches: 7. CDR1 LNHNV and CDR2 YYDKDF come from the germline V gene (reference sequence). CDR3: CATSRGTSGDVGTQYF. In DNA, the CDR3 is TGTGCCACCAGCAGAGGGACTAGCGGGGATGTAGGGACCCAGTACTTC.

V gene TRBV7-9 combines with J gene TRBJ2-5, with 7 nucleotides matching TRBD1. This CDR3 is 19 amino acids long. Trimming at V came to 4 bases and at J to 5 bases, leaving 22 bases not matched to a gene. From germline, CDR1 is SEHNR and CDR2 FQNEAQ (reference sequence). The DNA of the CDR3 is TGTGCCAGCAGCTATACCGTCCTAGGGGGCTATGGCTCCCTGGAGACCCAGTACTTC. Its protein is CASSYTVLGGYGSLETQYF. The full variable domain, its missing parts supplied by reference TRBV7-9 and TRBJ2-5, is DTGVSQNPRHKITKRGQNVTFRCDPISEHNRLYWYRQTLGQGPEFLTYFQNEAQLEKSRLLSDRFSAERPKGSFSTLEIQRTEQGDSAMYLCASSYTVLGGYGSLETQYFGPGTRLLVL.

This chain joins TRBV5-8 and TRBJ2-6; a weak D match, TRBD1 (6 bases). Germline CDR1 is SGHTS and CDR2 is YDEGEE. V was clipped by 2 bases and J by 1 base, with 16 bases between them. The CDR3 has 18 residues. Here the CDR3 DNA reads TGTGCCAGCAGCTTCATGGGGGCCCTAGTATCTGGGGCCAACGTCCTGACTTTC. Its protein product is CASSFMGALVSGANVLTF.

This clone is deemed medium-sized. V and J are TRBV7-2 and TRBJ2-7; either TRBD1 or TRBD2 may fit D (7 bases each). The germline CDR1 and CDR2 sequences are SGHTA and FQGNSA. With 5 bases removed from V and 4 bases from J, the gap between germline ends came to 21 bases. This CDR3 region has 16 residues. CDR3 protein: CASSAGGETGSYEQYF. Written as DNA, the CDR3 is TGTGCCAGCAGCGCAGGGGGGGAGACAGGGTCTTACGAGCAGTACTTC.

This chain links TRBV5-4 with TRBJ2-5, with 9 bases fitting TRBD2. J was trimmed by 4 bases and V by 0 bases; bases with no gene match: 4. The CDR3 spans 15 residues. Germline V gives CDR1 SGHNT, CDR2 YYREEE (reference sequence). The DNA of the CDR3 is TGTGCCAGCAGCTTGGTTGCGGGACTAGCAGAGACCCAGTACTTC. As protein: CASSLVAGLAETQYF.

This clone was observed a few times. The rearrangement links TRBV28 to TRBJ2-5, with D possibly matching TRBD1 (5 bases). Germline V CDR1 and CDR2: MDHEN, SYDVKM. Deletions cut 9 bases from V and 5 bases from J, with 13 bases between. This CDR3 spans 12 amino acids. CDR3 sequence (DNA): TGTGCCAGTTACCGGAACAGGGAGACCCAGTACTTC. The encoded protein is CASYRNRETQYF.

This chain connects TRBV7-9 to TRBJ2-1, with TRBD2 identical over 10 bases. The V gene end was trimmed by 4 bases and the J gene end by 6 bases; junction bases not matched to a gene: 3. This CDR3 comprises 14 residues. From germline, CDR1 is SEHNR and CDR2 FQNEAQ (reference sequence). CDR3 nucleotide sequence: TGTGCCAGCAGCTGGAGCGGGAGGGGCAATGAGCAGTTCTTC. Encoded protein: CASSWSGRGNEQFF.